The rows below give T cell receptor beta chains drawn from one sample of a study of Ad26.COV2.S vaccination and SARS-CoV-2 variants. Using immunoSEQ multiplex PCR, the repertoire was profiled, and TCRdb retains in-frame clones only, with some absent. This repertoire shows some 340,000 clones, over 80% found once; its top ten account for roughly 2%. The sequencing used peripheral blood, collected in a trial of Ad26.COV2.S vaccine versus placebo. The receptors here all came from a person aged 18-60 years who received the Ad26.COV2.S COVID-19 vaccine or a placebo. The CDR3 runs from the conserved cysteine through the conserved F or W. The order of the fields is clone size, D gene, J gene, V gene, CDR3 protein, CDR3 DNA. The D gene is left open where the match is weak. Part of the rows lack a size; the others show once, few, many or a class for expanded clones.

-,-,TRBJ2-1,TRBV11-1,CASSLVGDEQFF,TGTGCCAGCAGCTTAGTAGGGGATGAGCAGTTCTTC
-,TRBD1,TRBJ1-1,TRBV6-5,CASADRGEAFF,TGTGCCAGCGCGGACAGGGGTGAAGCTTTCTTT
once,-,TRBJ2-7,TRBV20-1,CSAGDFSRYF,TGCAGTGCTGGGGACTTCTCCAGGTACTTC
-,TRBD1,TRBJ1-1,TRBV6-2/TRBV6-3,CASSRTGFEAFF,TGTGCCAGCAGTCGGACAGGGTTTGAAGCTTTCTTT
-,TRBD1,TRBJ1-1,TRBV6-5,CASSNTGQPNTEAFF,TGTGCCAGCAGTAACACGGGACAGCCGAACACTGAAGCTTTCTTT
-,-,TRBJ1-4,TRBV28,CASSSGQLREKLFF,TGTGCCAGCAGCTCCGGTCAGCTGCGTGAAAAACTGTTTTTT
once,-,TRBJ1-1,TRBV2,CASSEQRAFF,TGTGCCAGCAGTGAACAACGAGCTTTCTTT
-,-,TRBJ1-4,TRBV27,CASSRDQSVGVRGEKLFF,TGTGCCAGCAGCCGGGACCAATCCGTAGGGGTCCGGGGTGAAAAACTGTTTTTT
-,-,TRBJ2-5,TRBV19,CASSGGRETQYF,TGTGCCAGTAGTGGGGGTAGAGAGACCCAGTACTTC
-,-,TRBJ2-1,TRBV18,CASSLNPGDNEQFF,TGTGCCAGCTCACTAAACCCGGGAGACAATGAGCAGTTCTTC
-,-,TRBJ1-2,TRBV18,CASSPERAGDYGYTF,TGTGCCAGCTCACCGGAGAGGGCTGGCGACTATGGCTACACCTTC
-,TRBD2,TRBJ2-1,TRBV11-2,CASSPDYSLAGVGEQFF,TGTGCCAGCAGCCCCGATTATAGCCTAGCGGGGGTAGGTGAGCAGTTCTTC
once,-,TRBJ1-1,TRBV28,CASRTSGTENTEAFF,TGTGCCAGCAGGACCTCCGGGACGGAGAACACTGAAGCTTTCTTT
many,-,TRBJ1-6,TRBV19,CASSILDPARDSPLHF,TGTGCCAGTAGTATATTGGACCCCGCCCGGGATTCACCCCTCCACTTT
-,TRBD1,TRBJ2-3,TRBV28,CASSQGTGDTQYF,TGTGCCAGCAGTCAGGGGACAGGGGATACGCAGTATTTT
-,-,TRBJ2-5,TRBV19,CASSIRQSQETQYF,TGTGCCAGTAGTATTCGACAGTCACAAGAGACCCAGTACTTC
-,-,TRBJ1-2,TRBV5-1,CASSLVAANYGYTF,TGCGCCAGCAGCTTGGTGGCAGCTAACTATGGCTACACCTTC
-,TRBD1,TRBJ1-6,TRBV10-3,CAISDGTGGSPLHF,TGTGCCATCAGTGATGGGACAGGGGGTTCACCCCTCCACTTT
-,-,TRBJ1-2,TRBV6-2/TRBV6-3,CASSYSGSSGAGYGYTF,TGTGCCAGCAGTTACTCGGGATCCTCAGGGGCCGGATATGGCTACACCTTC
once,-,TRBJ1-5,TRBV4-1,CASSGKPLNQPQHF,TGCGCCAGCAGCGGCAAGCCCTTAAATCAGCCCCAGCATTTT
-,-,TRBJ1-3,TRBV19,CASSNDLGNTIYF,TGTGCCAGTAGCAACGATCTGGGAAACACCATATATTTT
-,-,TRBJ1-5,TRBV6-5,CASSSPDRDSNQPQHF,TGTGCCAGCAGTTCCCCGGACAGAGATAGCAATCAGCCCCAGCATTTT
-,-,TRBJ2-5,TRBV14,CASSQDWARQETQYF,TGTGCCAGCAGCCAAGATTGGGCCAGACAAGAGACCCAGTACTTC
once,TRBD1,TRBJ2-7,TRBV4-1,CASSLDRGAYEQYF,TGCGCCAGCAGCCTGGACAGGGGCGCCTACGAGCAGTACTTC
-,TRBD1,TRBJ2-7,TRBV27,CASSIGQGQLGQYF,TGTGCCAGCAGTATCGGACAGGGTCAACTCGGGCAGTACTTC
-,TRBD1,TRBJ2-5,TRBV18,CASSPTGSDRVEETQYF,TGTGCCAGCTCACCCACGGGGTCGGACAGGGTAGAGGAGACCCAGTACTTC
-,-,TRBJ2-3,TRBV14,CASSPYGGLRTDTQYF,TGTGCCAGCAGCCCCTATGGGGGGCTGAGGACAGATACGCAGTATTTT
-,-,TRBJ2-5,TRBV11-2,CASSSGRGQETQYF,TGTGCCAGCAGCTCTGGTAGGGGGCAAGAGACCCAGTACTTC
-,-,TRBJ2-7,TRBV10-2,CASSVRDEQYF,TGCGCCAGCAGTGTACGAGACGAGCAGTACTTC
many,-,TRBJ2-7,TRBV10-3,CAIKDREGSYEQYF,TGTGCCATTAAGGACAGGGAGGGCTCCTACGAGCAGTACTTC
-,TRBD1,TRBJ2-5,TRBV5-1,CASSLGVVSGQGAETQYF,TGCGCCAGCAGCTTGGGTGTAGTCTCGGGACAGGGTGCGGAGACCCAGTACTTC
once,TRBD2,TRBJ2-1,TRBV5-6,CASSLSTSGGWNEQFF,TGTGCCAGCAGCCTAAGTACTAGCGGGGGCTGGAATGAGCAGTTCTTC
-,-,TRBJ2-3,TRBV27,CASSLMFGATDTQYF,TGTGCCAGCAGTTTGATGTTCGGGGCAACGGATACGCAGTATTTT
-,TRBD1,TRBJ2-3,TRBV3-1/TRBV3-2,CASSPGTGAADTQYF,TGTGCCAGCAGCCCTGGGACAGGGGCCGCAGATACGCAGTATTTT
-,-,TRBJ2-7,TRBV6-5,CASSTRTSREQYF,TGTGCCAGCAGTACGCGGACCTCTCGGGAGCAGTACTTC
once,-,TRBJ1-1,TRBV10-3,CATYWGQRAFF,TGTGCCACCTATTGGGGCCAGAGGGCTTTCTTT
once,TRBD2,TRBJ2-5,TRBV9,CASSQGIAGGEETQYF,TGTGCCAGCAGCCAGGGTATAGCGGGGGGCGAAGAGACCCAGTACTTC
-,-,TRBJ2-1,TRBV7-6,CASSANPGGEQFF,TGTGCCAGCAGCGCCAACCCCGGTGGGGAGCAGTTCTTC
-,-,TRBJ1-6,TRBV2,CASSGFGAENSPLHF,TGTGCCAGCAGTGGGTTCGGGGCGGAAAATTCACCCCTCCACTTT
-,-,TRBJ1-5,TRBV5-6,CASSLRAGHGNQPQHF,TGTGCCAGCAGCTTGCGGGCAGGACATGGGAATCAGCCCCAGCATTTT
few,TRBD1,TRBJ2-7,TRBV5-1,CASSIRDSAYEQYF,TGCGCCAGCAGCATACGGGACAGTGCCTACGAGCAGTACTTC
-,TRBD1,TRBJ2-1,TRBV4-1,CASSQDGTDYNEQFF,TGCGCCAGCAGCCAAGATGGGACAGACTACAATGAGCAGTTCTTC
-,-,TRBJ1-6,TRBV6-6,CASSPTGLNSPLHF,TGTGCCAGCAGCCCGACAGGACTTAATTCACCCCTCCACTTT
-,-,TRBJ1-6,TRBV6-6,CASRTGVGSPLHF,TGTGCCAGCAGAACAGGCGTTGGATCACCCCTCCACTTT
-,TRBD1,TRBJ2-1,TRBV28,CASSGDRVFNNEQFF,TGTGCCAGCAGTGGGGACAGGGTTTTTAACAATGAGCAGTTCTTC
-,-,TRBJ1-6,TRBV28,CASSSATYNSPLHF,TGTGCCAGCAGTTCCGCCACATATAATTCACCCCTCCACTTT
-,-,TRBJ1-1,TRBV19,CASKGQNTEAFF,TGTGCCAGTAAGGGTCAGAACACTGAAGCTTTCTTT
-,-,TRBJ2-3,TRBV28,CASRFPVGDTQYF,TGTGCCAGCAGGTTCCCGGTAGGGGATACGCAGTATTTT